This T cell receptor (beta chain) was sequenced during a study of blood T cell repertoires in COVID-19. Study overall: PBMCs, B-cell-depleted T cells, or T cells provided the cDNA or gDNA that made up the material.

Unmatched junction bases numbered 6, after V lost 3 bases and J lost 8 bases. Germline V lookup: CDR1 MGHRA, CDR2 YSYEKL. This CDR3 has 14 amino acids. Original methodology: Estimation of nucleated cell counts was performed using reference gene primer amplification. The method was immunoSEQ multiplex PCR; TCRdb's version includes in-frame clones alone and lacks a portion of them. Clone size and the V and J calls come from that table; the DNA yielded D and trimming. The sample lists hundreds of thousands of clones; 89% were seen once. This clone is a singleton in its sample. The clonotype comes from an older woman with acute or convalescent COVID-19. The specimen was peripheral blood. V gene TRBV4-1 combines with J gene TRBJ2-1, with 8 bases lining up with TRBD1. The CDR3 here is CASSHGQGIDEQFF. The CDR3 region has the DNA TGCGCCAGCAGCCACGGACAGGGAATCGATGAGCAGTTCTTC.